The 31 T cell receptor beta chains presented below share a single source sample, sequenced in a study of PD-1 blockade in classical Hodgkin lymphoma. Each and every patient relapsed after autologous stem cell transplantation, and patients got differing brentuximab vedotin exposure. Clones were read by immunoSEQ multiplex PCR, and TCRdb kept only the in-frame ones, dropping some. The repertoire includes around 45,000 clones, over 65% of them detected once, and 2.8% sits in the top ten. The material sequenced was peripheral blood mononuclear cells (PBMCs), taken before the second cycle of nivolumab. The source is a human donor with classical Hodgkin lymphoma.

The count of this clone is one. The chain carries TRBV5-1 and TRBJ1-6; D is unresolved. V was trimmed by 0 bases and J by 0 bases, leaving 10 bases between them. This CDR3 is built from 17 residues. The germline V gene encodes CDR1 SGHRS and CDR2 YFSETQ. This CDR3 reads CASSLDTRSSYNSPLHF. For the CDR3, the DNA is TGCGCCAGCAGCTTGGACACCCGGAGCTCCTATAATTCACCCCTCCACTTT.

The rearrangement links TRBV4-2 to TRBJ2-7; D uncertain. Germline loops: CDR1 LGHNA, CDR2 YNFKEQ. The V and J ends lost 1 base and 1 base respectively, with 8 bases between them. This CDR3 contains 14 residues. CDR3 DNA sequence: TGTGCCAGCAGCCAAGTAGGCAGTTCCTACGAGCAGTACTTC. Protein: CASSQVGSSYEQYF.

This clone was observed a few times. This chain uses TRBV12-5 with TRBJ1-6; no firm D call. Trimming took 10 bases from V and 0 from J, leaving 19 bases between them. The CDR3 extends over 17 amino acids. Germline V lookup: CDR1 LGHNT, CDR2 FRNRAP. The chain's CDR3 is CATRLVASSSYNSPLHF. The DNA for the CDR3 is TGTGCTACACGACTTGTTGCCTCGAGCTCCTATAATTCACCCCTCCACTTT.

This clone has a handful of counts. The chain has TRBV7-3 and TRBJ2-5; D uncertain. V gave up 0 bases and J gave up 5 bases, with 13 bases separating them. The CDR3 is made up of 15 amino acids. Germline CDR1 reads SGHTA; CDR2 reads FQGTGA. The CDR3: CASSLTPPPGETQYF. DNA for the CDR3: TGTGCCAGCAGCTTAACACCACCTCCTGGGGAGACCCAGTACTTC.

The rearrangement links TRBV4-3 to TRBJ2-3, with 9 bases that match TRBD1. V gave up 1 base and J gave up 3 bases; unmatched junction bases: 5. CDR3 size: 16 residues. Germline CDR1 and CDR2: LGHNA and YSLEER. CDR3: CASSQGTGEGTDTQYF. The CDR3 DNA reads TGCGCCAGCAGCCAAGGGACAGGGGAGGGGACAGATACGCAGTATTTT.

J is TRBJ2-5 and V is TRBV6-6, with TRBD2 as a possible D gene (6 bases). Germline values: CDR1 MNHNY, CDR2 SVGAGI (reference sequence). CDR3 length: 13 residues. Trimming took off 6 bases at V and 7 bases at J, with 15 bases between the two ends. CDR3 amino acids: CASSSGRRGTQYF. CDR3 bases: TGTGCCAGCAGCTCAGGGAGGCGTGGGACCCAGTACTTC.

V gene TRBV19 combines with J gene TRBJ1-1; a possible D gene is TRBD1 (5 bases). V dropped 5 bases and J dropped 1 base, with 17 bases sitting between them. The length of the CDR3 is 16 residues. CDR1 LNHDA and CDR2 SQIVND come from the germline V gene (reference sequence). The CDR3 DNA reads TGTGCCAGTAGTGACCTTTACAGGAGCGGGAACACTGAAGCTTTCTTT. Translated: CASSDLYRSGNTEAFF. Combining the CDR3 with reference TRBV19 and TRBJ1-1 gives the whole variable domain DGGITQSPKYLFRKEGQNVTLSCEQNLNHDAMYWYRQDPGQGLRLIYYSQIVNDFQKGDIAEGYSVSREKKESFPLTVTSAQKNPTAFYLCASSDLYRSGNTEAFFGQGTRLTVV.

This clone was seen a handful of times. The V gene is TRBV18, the J gene TRBJ2-5; D is uncertain. The CDR3 covers 12 residues. The ends were cut back, 3 bases at V and 4 bases at J, with 6 bases in the middle. Per germline, CDR1 KGHSH and CDR2 LQKENI. CDR3 protein: CASSPGRETQYF. Written as DNA, the CDR3 is TGTGCCAGCTCACCGGGTCGAGAGACCCAGTACTTC.

This clone was counted a few times. V usage is TRBV7-6 and J usage is TRBJ1-6; 8 nucleotides align to TRBD1. CDR1 is SGHVS, CDR2 FNYEAQ, per germline. The CDR3 length is 14 residues. Trimming took 2 bases from V and 9 from J; bases not matched to a gene: 3. The CDR3 reads CASSLIQGGSPLHF. The CDR3, as DNA: TGTGCCAGCAGCTTAATACAGGGGGGTTCACCCCTCCACTTT. Filled out from reference TRBV7-6 and TRBJ1-6, the complete variable domain reads GAGVSQSPRYKVTKRGQDVALRCDPISGHVSLYWYRQALGQGPEFLTYFNYEAQQDKSGLPNDRFSAERPEGSISTLTIQRTEQRDSAMYRCASSLIQGGSPLHFGNGTRLTVT.

The chain carries TRBV9 and TRBJ2-6, with D tentatively TRBD1 (5 bases). The germline CDR1 and CDR2 sequences are SGDLS and YYNGEE. The CDR3 has 16 amino acids. The V end was cut by 4 bases, the J end by 0 bases, with 11 bases between. The chain's CDR3 is CASSLSRGSGANVLTF. CDR3 bases: TGTGCCAGCAGCCTCTCTAGGGGCTCTGGGGCCAACGTCCTGACTTTC.

V usage is TRBV4-3 and J usage is TRBJ1-4; a possible D gene is TRBD1 (5 bases). The CDR3 is 15 amino acids. With 0 bases removed from V and 7 bases from J, the gap between germline ends came to 12 bases. CDR1 LGHNA and CDR2 YSLEER come from the germline V gene. CDR3 amino acids: CASSQEGQGTEKLFF. In DNA form, the CDR3 reads TGCGCCAGCAGCCAAGAAGGGCAGGGTACTGAAAAACTGTTTTTT.

The rearrangement links TRBV27 to TRBJ1-6, with 9 bases lining up with TRBD1. The V gene's germline CDR1 is MNHEY and CDR2 SMNVEV (reference sequence). This CDR3 comprises 17 residues. Trimming cost V 5 bases and J 5 bases; bases outside gene matches: 10. CDR3 loop: CASSKPGQGPNNSPLHF. The CDR3, as DNA: TGTGCCAGCAGTAAACCGGGACAGGGACCAAATAATTCACCCCTCCACTTT.

This clone was detected once. This may arise from a read error, as a much more abundant clone is one base away. This sequence joins TRBV28 and TRBJ1-2; no definite D call. Germline V lookup: CDR1 MDHEN, CDR2 SYDVKM. The CDR3 loop spans 11 amino acids. V shed 3 bases and J shed 13 bases, with 12 bases lying between them. The CDR3 DNA reads as TGTGCCAGCAGTTTGGTTGGGGATTCCACCTTC. Translation: CASSLVGDSTF.

This clone rates as medium-sized. This rearrangement joins TRBV27 to TRBJ1-2; D is perhaps TRBD1 (5 bases). Germline CDR1 is MNHEY and CDR2 is SMNVEV (reference sequence). The CDR3 extends over 13 amino acids. V was cut by 6 bases and J by 8 bases, with 16 bases left in between. CDR3 nucleotide sequence: TGTGCCAGCAGAGCGGGGGGGGTCAGGGGCTACACCTTC. It yields the protein CASRAGGVRGYTF.

The CDR3 DNA reads TGCAGCGTTGAACGGCAGGCGCTCTTCACAGATACGCAGTATTTT. It translates to CSVERQALFTDTQYF. The chain carries TRBV29-1 and TRBJ2-3; D gene uncertain. Germline V CDR1 and CDR2: SQVTM, ANQGSEA. V lost 2 bases to trimming and J lost 2 bases, with 14 bases between them. CDR3 size: 15 residues.

The V gene is TRBV7-8, the J gene TRBJ1-4; TRBD1 matches 7 bases. The CDR3 contains 14 residues. V was clipped by 10 bases and J by 4 bases; unmatched bases: 9. CDR1 and CDR2 (germline): SGHVS, FQNEAQ. CDR3: CATSLGQFNEKLFF. CDR3 in DNA: TGTGCCACTAGTTTGGGACAGTTTAATGAAAAACTGTTTTTT.

The chain links TRBV7-9 to TRBJ2-7, with 8 bases matching TRBD1. Looked up from germline, CDR1 is SEHNR and CDR2 is FQNEAQ (reference sequence). CDR3 length equals 14 residues. V dropped 5 bases and J dropped 2; count of bases not matched to a gene: 5. DNA for the CDR3: TGTGCCAGCAGCGGCCGGGACAGGACCTACGAGCAGTACTTC. This translates into CASSGRDRTYEQYF.

This clone was found once. The chain is built from TRBV6-5 and TRBJ2-7; D gene unclear. CDR1 and CDR2 (germline): MNHEY, SVGAGI. The V end was cut by 3 bases, the J end by 2 bases, with 11 bases between. The CDR3 spans 14 residues. CDR3 DNA: TGTGCCAGCAGTTATGGCTTCTCAACCTACGAGCAGTACTTC. Its protein product is CASSYGFSTYEQYF.

J is TRBJ1-2 and V is TRBV6-1, with TRBD1 as a possible D gene (5 bases). Germline CDR1 reads MNHNS; CDR2 reads SASEGT. The CDR3 spans 12 residues. V lost 6 bases, J lost 8 bases, and 13 bases lay in between. CDR3 sequence: CASSSLGQGYTF. The CDR3, as DNA: TGTGCCAGCAGCTCCTTGGGGCAAGGCTACACCTTC.

The V gene is TRBV27, the J gene TRBJ2-1, with TRBD1 matching over 9 bases. Germline trimming cut 5 bases from V and 4 bases from J; bases unmatched to any gene: 6. Germline CDR1 MNHEY, CDR2 SMNVEV (reference sequence). This CDR3 is 15 amino acids long. CDR3 in amino acids: CASSRTGTGYNEQFF. The DNA for the CDR3 is TGTGCCAGCAGTCGTACCGGGACAGGGTACAATGAGCAGTTCTTC.

By share, this clone counts as medium-sized (0.01 to 0.1%). V is TRBV15 and J is TRBJ2-1; 10 bases line up with TRBD1. The CDR3 covers 13 residues. V lost 6 bases and J lost 7; bases outside the gene matches: 3. CDR1 and CDR2 (germline): LNHNV, YYDKDF (reference sequence). The CDR3 sequence is CATRDRGFNEQFF. CDR3 nucleotide sequence: TGTGCCACCAGGGACAGGGGGTTTAATGAGCAGTTCTTC.

The chain has TRBV7-3 and TRBJ2-7; D perhaps matches TRBD2 (5 bases). Germline-derived CDR1 and CDR2 are SGHTA and FQGTGA. CDR3 length: 12 amino acids. V was shortened by 4 bases and J by 6 bases, with 10 bases between the two germline ends. The CDR3 DNA reads as TGTGCCAGCAGCTCCCAAGGAGGCGAGCAGTACTTC. Its protein product is CASSSQGGEQYF.

This clone was counted a few times. The V call is TRBV19, the J call TRBJ1-5; D is unresolved. This CDR3 comprises 13 residues. Germline V CDR1 and CDR2: LNHDA, SQIVND (reference sequence). V was pared by 7 bases and J by 2 bases, with 9 bases between. The CDR3, as DNA: TGTGCCAGTAAAGTGGGAGGCAATCAGCCCCAGCATTTT. This codes for CASKVGGNQPQHF.

The V call is TRBV18, the J call TRBJ2-3; 11 bases are a match to TRBD2. Germline V gene sequence: CDR1 KGHSH, CDR2 LQKENI. V lost 5 bases to trimming and J lost 2 bases; unmatched junction nucleotides: 12. The CDR3 loop spans 18 amino acids. CDR3 nucleotide sequence: TGTGCCAGCTCAGCGTTAGCGGGAGGGCCTCATAACACAGATACGCAGTATTTT. As protein: CASSALAGGPHNTDTQYF.

The rearrangement joins TRBV28 to TRBJ2-7, with a tentative D call TRBD1 (5 bases). In germline, CDR1 is MDHEN, CDR2 SYDVKM. The ends were cut back, 3 bases at V and 6 bases at J, with 9 bases in the middle. The CDR3 spans 12 residues. For the CDR3, the DNA is TGTGCCAGCAGTTTCAGGGCGCCCGAGCAGTACTTC. Residues: CASSFRAPEQYF.

The genes are TRBV4-3 and TRBJ1-4; D remains unclear. The germline CDR1 and CDR2 sequences are LGHNA and YSLEER. V was clipped by 0 bases and J by 5 bases, with 10 bases between them. CDR3 length: 15 amino acids. CDR3 nucleotides: TGCGCCAGCAGCCAAGATCCACAGAGCAATGAAAAACTGTTTTTT. Protein: CASSQDPQSNEKLFF.

The chain carries TRBV19 and TRBJ2-3; D gene ambiguous. Trimming removed 6 bases at V and 1 base at J, with 8 bases between. Germline-derived CDR1 and CDR2 are LNHDA and SQIVND (reference sequence). The CDR3 runs 13 residues. This CDR3 reads CASRGGGTDTQYF. The CDR3 region has the DNA TGTGCCAGTAGAGGTGGTGGCACAGATACGCAGTATTTT.

This clone occurred once. The chain carries TRBV19 and TRBJ2-1, with D perhaps matching TRBD2 (6 bases). V dropped 1 base and J dropped 7 bases, with 14 bases sitting between them. The CDR3 length is 15 residues. Germline CDR1 LNHDA, CDR2 SQIVND (reference sequence). The CDR3 is CASSIAKGLSNEQFF. DNA of the CDR3: TGTGCCAGTAGTATAGCCAAGGGACTGTCGAATGAGCAGTTCTTC.

This clone has just a few counts. The chain is built from TRBV19 and TRBJ1-2, with 9 bases matching TRBD1. CDR1 and CDR2 (germline): LNHDA, SQIVND (reference sequence). Trimming at V came to 5 bases and at J to 6 bases, leaving 7 bases not matched to a gene. The CDR3 loop spans 14 amino acids. The CDR3 nucleotides are TGTGCCAGTAGTTTCCGGGACAGGGTTGATGGCTACACCTTC. Residues: CASSFRDRVDGYTF.

The CDR3 nucleotides are TGTGCCAGCAGTTTAGACAGCTCCTACAATGAGCAGTTCTTC. Translating gives CASSLDSSYNEQFF. The chain combines TRBV27 with TRBJ2-1; a possible D gene is TRBD1 (5 bases). The CDR3 covers 14 residues. V lost 2 bases and J 0 bases, leaving 5 bases between the germline ends. The germline V gene has CDR1 MNHEY and CDR2 SMNVEV (reference sequence).

Concerning this clone: The DNA is left out, because the CDR3 cannot be placed on it with certainty; the CDR3 is given as TCRdb lists it. The chain recombines TRBV2 with TRBJ2-6; whether TRBD2, the table's D call, matches the DNA was not checked. The CDR3 spans 15 amino acids, including both terminal residues. Looked up from germline, CDR1 is SNHLY and CDR2 is FYNNEI. The CDR3 reads CASSTSGSGANVLTF.